This passage covers 15 T cell receptor beta chains from one sample sequenced in a study of T cells in Graves' hyperthyroidism and ophthalmopathy. Amplification of TCR beta CDR3 regions used RNA as the template. Using the HTBI primer set, a first-round RT-PCR was run on the TCR CDR3. TCRdb recomputed calls from the multiplex PCR reads with MiXCR, one row per CDR3 protein. The table shows a few hundred thousand distinct CDR3 sequences, with less than 20% occurring only once. The sequenced sample consisted of blood. These receptors were obtained from a man in his late teens or twenties with Graves' ophthalmopathy.

This clonotype has just a few counts. The chain combines TRBV2 with TRBJ2-7; possibly TRBD1 or TRBD2 for D (5 bases each). The CDR3 is 13 residues long. The V gene's germline CDR1 is SNHLY and CDR2 FYNNEI. The ends were cut back, 2 bases at V and 6 bases at J, with 11 bases in the middle. CDR3 in DNA: TGTGCCAGCAGTGAAACGAGGGGTGGCGAGCAGTACTTC. Its translation is CASSETRGGEQYF.

This clonotype was seen many times. The CDR3 region has the DNA TGCGCCAGCAGCTTGGGAGGGACAGGGTCTTACGAGCAGTACTTC. Protein sequence: CASSLGGTGSYEQYF. The rearrangement uses TRBV5-1 and TRBJ2-7; 9 bases are shared with TRBD1. CDR1 and CDR2 (germline): SGHRS, YFSETQ. V lost 0 bases, J lost 4 bases, and 5 bases stayed unmatched. This CDR3 contains 15 residues. Using reference TRBV5-1 and TRBJ2-7 for the parts outside the CDR3, the full variable domain is KAGVTQTPRYLIKTRGQQVTLSCSPISGHRSVSWYQQTPGQGLQFLFEYFSETQRNKGNFPGRFSGRQFSNSRSEMNVSTLELGDSALYLCASSLGGTGSYEQYFGPGTRLTVT.

This clonotype was counted many times. The CDR3 nucleotides read TGTGCCAGCAGTGGGACAGGGGGCAGCGGCTACACCTTC. It translates to CASSGTGGSGYTF. V is TRBV2 and J is TRBJ1-2, with 11 bases lining up with TRBD1. Germline V gene data show CDR1 as SNHLY and CDR2 as FYNNEI. The CDR3 covers 13 residues. V shed 4 bases, J shed 8 bases, and the junction held 3 bases outside the gene matches. The full variable domain, with the rest looked up from reference TRBV2 and TRBJ1-2, is EPEVTQTPSHQVTQMGQEVILRCVPISNHLYFYWYRQILGQKVEFLVSFYNNEISEKSEIFDDQFSVERPDGSNFTLKIRSTKLEDSAMYFCASSGTGGSGYTFGSGTRLTVV.

For this clonotype: A read error may account for a junction end that differs from germline. The genes are TRBV6-1 and TRBJ2-2, with D perhaps matching TRBD2 (7 bases). CDR3 length: 16 residues. The germline V gene has CDR1 MNHNS and CDR2 SASEGT. This CDR3 reads CASRRGAQFNTGELLF. The CDR3 DNA is TGTGCCAGCAGACGGGGGGCACAATTTAACACCGGGGAGCTGCTTTTT.

The chain carries TRBV4-2 and TRBJ2-3; no definite D call. This CDR3 region has 16 residues. The germline V gene has CDR1 LGHNA and CDR2 YNFKEQ. Trimming removed 3 bases at V and 6 bases at J, with 19 bases between. CDR3 nucleotides: TGTGCCAGCAGCCAGGCGCCTCGGGCCCCCTGGGATACGCAGTATTTT. Translated: CASSQAPRAPWDTQYF.

CDR3 residues: CASSSLPGPKNIQYF. In nucleotides, the CDR3 is TGTGCCAGCAGTTCCCTTCCGGGCCCGAAAAACATTCAGTACTTC. The rearrangement uses TRBV27 and TRBJ2-4, with unresolved D. Germline values: CDR1 MNHEY, CDR2 SMNVEV (reference sequence). This CDR3 contains 15 residues. V was shortened by 4 bases and J by 4 bases, with 14 bases between the two germline ends.

This clonotype was seen repeatedly, ten times or more. The chain couples TRBV10-3 to TRBJ2-5; D is uncertain. Trimming removed 0 bases at V and 4 bases at J, with 6 bases between. Germline V gene lookup returns CDR1 ENHRY and CDR2 SYGVKD. This CDR3 spans 13 amino acids. The CDR3 sequence: CAISESTGETQYF. CDR3 DNA: TGTGCCATCAGTGAGTCGACGGGAGAGACCCAGTACTTC.

This clonotype was found many times. The chain combines TRBV7-3 with TRBJ1-1; TRBD1 matches 9 bases. Germline V gene data show CDR1 as SGHTA and CDR2 as FQGTGA. This CDR3 is built from 19 residues. The V segment lost 2 bases and the J segment 1 base; nucleotides outside the gene matches: 14. The CDR3 nucleotides are TGTGCCAGCAGCTTACGGGACAGGGCGGGGATCGGTGCGAACACTGAAGCTTTCTTT. Translated: CASSLRDRAGIGANTEAFF. The full variable domain, its missing parts supplied by reference TRBV7-3 and TRBJ1-1, is GAGVSQTPSNKVTEKGKYVELRCDPISGHTALYWYRQSLGQGPEFLIYFQGTGAADDSGLPNDRFFAVRPEGSVSTLKIQRTERGDSAVYLCASSLRDRAGIGANTEAFFGQGTRLTVV.

The V gene is TRBV7-2, the J gene TRBJ2-3; perhaps TRBD1 as D (6 bases). CDR3 length: 14 amino acids. V was trimmed by 5 bases and J by 2 bases, leaving 11 bases between them. Germline V lookup: CDR1 SGHTA, CDR2 FQGNSA. The CDR3 DNA reads as TGTGCCAGCAGCGTAGGGACACCCACAGATACGCAGTATTTT. Its protein product is CASSVGTPTDTQYF.

A few counts support this clonotype. This chain connects TRBV20-1 to TRBJ2-7; D is possibly TRBD2 (6 bases). CDR1 and CDR2 from the germline V gene are DFQATT and SNEGSKA (reference sequence). CDR3 length: 13 amino acids. Trimming cost V 5 bases and J 3 bases, with 14 bases left between them. The CDR3 reads CSAPPGLDYEQYF. In DNA form, the CDR3 reads TGCAGTGCTCCCCCGGGACTGGACTACGAGCAGTACTTC.

The sample holds many counts of this clonotype. The V call is TRBV3-1, the J call TRBJ2-1, with 7 bases aligning to TRBD2. This CDR3 region has 13 residues. V shed 7 bases and J 9 bases; nucleotides not matched to a gene: 9. The V gene's germline CDR1 is LGHDT and CDR2 YNNKEL (reference sequence). Here the CDR3 reads CASTSTSKGEQFF. The CDR3 nucleotides read TGTGCCAGCACCTCGACTAGCAAGGGTGAGCAGTTCTTC.

This chain uses TRBV13 with TRBJ2-1; 7 nucleotides line up with TRBD2. CDR3 length: 15 amino acids. CDR1 PRHDT and CDR2 FYEKMQ come from the germline V gene (reference sequence). J gave up 0 bases and V 5 bases, and 4 bases lay outside the gene matches. CDR3 sequence (DNA): TGTGCCAGCAGCCCACGGACTAGCTCCTACAATGAGCAGTTCTTC. Its translation: CASSPRTSSYNEQFF.

This clonotype was observed many times. The gene calls are TRBV2 and TRBJ1-6, with D tentatively TRBD1 (6 bases). V lost 6 bases and J lost 2, with 11 bases in between. Germline V CDR1 and CDR2: SNHLY, FYNNEI. The CDR3 consists of 15 residues. The CDR3 sequence: CASRLGGAYNSPLHF. In DNA, the CDR3 is TGTGCCAGCAGACTGGGGGGCGCCTATAATTCACCCCTCCACTTT.

The V and J genes are TRBV19 and TRBJ1-5, with 12 bases lining up with TRBD1. CDR3 length: 16 amino acids. V was clipped by 2 bases and J by 6 bases; unmatched bases: 5. Germline V CDR1 and CDR2: LNHDA, SQIVND (reference sequence). CDR3 residues: CASSIPGTGGVQPQHF. Written as DNA, the CDR3 is TGTGCCAGTAGTATACCCGGGACAGGGGGCGTTCAGCCCCAGCATTTT.

As to this clonotype: Compared with germline, one end of the junction differs, possibly owing to a read error. V gene TRBV2 combines with J gene TRBJ1-2; D gene ambiguous. The germline V gene encodes CDR1 SNHLY and CDR2 FYNNEI. The CDR3 has 13 residues. The DNA of the CDR3 is TGTGCCAGCAGTTTGGACGGAAACTATGGCTGCACCTTC. This encodes CASSLDGNYGCTF. Full variable domain (rest looked up from reference TRBV2 and TRBJ1-2): EPEVTQTPSHQVTQMGQEVILRCVPISNHLYFYWYRQILGQKVEFLVSFYNNEISEKSEIFDDQFSVERPDGSNFTLKIRSTKLEDSAMYFCASSLDGNYGCTFGSGTRLTVV.